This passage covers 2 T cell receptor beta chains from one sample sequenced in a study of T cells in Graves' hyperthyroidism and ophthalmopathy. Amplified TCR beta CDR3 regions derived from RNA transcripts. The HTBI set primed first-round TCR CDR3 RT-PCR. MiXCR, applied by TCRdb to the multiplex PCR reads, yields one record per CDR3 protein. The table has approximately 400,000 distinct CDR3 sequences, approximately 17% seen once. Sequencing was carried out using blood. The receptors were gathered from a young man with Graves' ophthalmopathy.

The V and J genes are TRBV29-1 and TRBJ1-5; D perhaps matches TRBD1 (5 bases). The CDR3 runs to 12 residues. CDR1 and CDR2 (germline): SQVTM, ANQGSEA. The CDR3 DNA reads TGCAGGACCAGGGCAGGGCATCAGCCCCAGCATTTT. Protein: CRTRAGHQPQHF.

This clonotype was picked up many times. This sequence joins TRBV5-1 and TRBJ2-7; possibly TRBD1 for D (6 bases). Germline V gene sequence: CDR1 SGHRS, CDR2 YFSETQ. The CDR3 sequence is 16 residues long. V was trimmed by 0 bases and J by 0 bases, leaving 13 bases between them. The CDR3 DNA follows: TGCGCCAGCAGCTTGGGGGGGCTAACGAGCTCCTACGAGCAGTACTTC. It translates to CASSLGGLTSSYEQYF. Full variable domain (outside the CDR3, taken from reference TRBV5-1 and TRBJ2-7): KAGVTQTPRYLIKTRGQQVTLSCSPISGHRSVSWYQQTPGQGLQFLFEYFSETQRNKGNFPGRFSGRQFSNSRSEMNVSTLELGDSALYLCASSLGGLTSSYEQYFGPGTRLTVT.